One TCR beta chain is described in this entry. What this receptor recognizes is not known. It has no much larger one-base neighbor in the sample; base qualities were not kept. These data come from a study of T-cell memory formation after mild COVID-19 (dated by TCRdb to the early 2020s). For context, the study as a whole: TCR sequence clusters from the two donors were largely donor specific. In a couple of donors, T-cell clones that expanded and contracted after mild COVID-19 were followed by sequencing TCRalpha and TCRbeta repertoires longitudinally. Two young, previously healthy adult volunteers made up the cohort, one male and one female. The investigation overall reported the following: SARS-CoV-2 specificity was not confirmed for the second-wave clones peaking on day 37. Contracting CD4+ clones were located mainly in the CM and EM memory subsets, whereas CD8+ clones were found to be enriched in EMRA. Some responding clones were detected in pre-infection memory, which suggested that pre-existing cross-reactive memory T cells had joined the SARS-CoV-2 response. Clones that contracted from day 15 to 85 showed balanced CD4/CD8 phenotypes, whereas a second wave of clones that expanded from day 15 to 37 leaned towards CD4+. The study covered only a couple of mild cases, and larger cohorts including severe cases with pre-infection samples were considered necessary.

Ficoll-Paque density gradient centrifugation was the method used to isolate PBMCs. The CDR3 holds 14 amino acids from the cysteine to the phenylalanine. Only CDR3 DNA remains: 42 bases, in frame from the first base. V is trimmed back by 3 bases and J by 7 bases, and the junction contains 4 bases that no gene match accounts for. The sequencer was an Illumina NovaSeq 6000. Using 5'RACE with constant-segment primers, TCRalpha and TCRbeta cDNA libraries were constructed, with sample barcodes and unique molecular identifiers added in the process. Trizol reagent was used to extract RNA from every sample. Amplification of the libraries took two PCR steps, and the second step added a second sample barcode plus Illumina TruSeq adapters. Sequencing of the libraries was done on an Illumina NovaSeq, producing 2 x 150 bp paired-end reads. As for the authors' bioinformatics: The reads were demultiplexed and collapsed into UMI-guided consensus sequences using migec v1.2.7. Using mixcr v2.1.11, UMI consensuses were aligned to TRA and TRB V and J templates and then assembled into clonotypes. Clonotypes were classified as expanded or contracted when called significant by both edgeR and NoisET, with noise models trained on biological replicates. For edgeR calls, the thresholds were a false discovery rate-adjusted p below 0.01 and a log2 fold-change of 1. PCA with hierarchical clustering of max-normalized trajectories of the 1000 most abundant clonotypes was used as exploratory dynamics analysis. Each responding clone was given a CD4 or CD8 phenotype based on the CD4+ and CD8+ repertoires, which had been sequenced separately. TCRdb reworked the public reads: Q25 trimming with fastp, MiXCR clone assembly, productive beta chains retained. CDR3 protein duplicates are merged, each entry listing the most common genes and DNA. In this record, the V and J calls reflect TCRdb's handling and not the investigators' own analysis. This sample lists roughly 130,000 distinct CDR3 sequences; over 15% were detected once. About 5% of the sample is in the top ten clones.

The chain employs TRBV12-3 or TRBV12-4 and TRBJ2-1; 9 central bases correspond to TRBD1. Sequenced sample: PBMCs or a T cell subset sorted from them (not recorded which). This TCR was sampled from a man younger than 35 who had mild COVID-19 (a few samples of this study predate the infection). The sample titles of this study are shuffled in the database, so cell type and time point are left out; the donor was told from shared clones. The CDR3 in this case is CASSFGTGRNEQFF. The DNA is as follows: TGTGCCAGCAGTTTCGGGACAGGGAGGAATGAGCAGTTCTTC.